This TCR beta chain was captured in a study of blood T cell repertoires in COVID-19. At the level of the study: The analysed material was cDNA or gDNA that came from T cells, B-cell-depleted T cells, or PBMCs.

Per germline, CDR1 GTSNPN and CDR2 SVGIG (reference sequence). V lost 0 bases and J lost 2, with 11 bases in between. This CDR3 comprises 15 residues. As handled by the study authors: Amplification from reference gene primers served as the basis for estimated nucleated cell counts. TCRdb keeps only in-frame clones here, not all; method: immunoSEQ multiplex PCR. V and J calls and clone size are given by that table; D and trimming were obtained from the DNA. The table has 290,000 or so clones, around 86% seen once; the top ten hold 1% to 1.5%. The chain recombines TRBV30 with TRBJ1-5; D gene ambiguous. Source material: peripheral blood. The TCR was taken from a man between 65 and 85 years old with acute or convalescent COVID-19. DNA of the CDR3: TGTGCCTGGAGTGTACGAGGGAGAGGCAATCAGCCCCAGCATTTT. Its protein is CAWSVRGRGNQPQHF.